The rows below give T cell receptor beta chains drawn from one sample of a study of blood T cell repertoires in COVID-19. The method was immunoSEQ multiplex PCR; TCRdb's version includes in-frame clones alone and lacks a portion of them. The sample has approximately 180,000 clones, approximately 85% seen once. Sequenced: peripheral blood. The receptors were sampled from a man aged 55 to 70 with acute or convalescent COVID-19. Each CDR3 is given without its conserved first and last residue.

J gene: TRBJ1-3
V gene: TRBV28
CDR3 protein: ASSPLGGAGNTIY

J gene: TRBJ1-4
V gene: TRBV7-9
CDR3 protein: ASSSQGANEKLF

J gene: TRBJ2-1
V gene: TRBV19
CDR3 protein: ASRGLAANEQF

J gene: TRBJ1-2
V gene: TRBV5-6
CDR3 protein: ASSRGQGIGYGYT

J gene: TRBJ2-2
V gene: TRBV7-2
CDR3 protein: ASSFPGLRTGELF

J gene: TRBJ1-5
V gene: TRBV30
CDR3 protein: AWSSRQINQPQH

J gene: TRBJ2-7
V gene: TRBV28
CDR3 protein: ASSRQGAYSYEQY

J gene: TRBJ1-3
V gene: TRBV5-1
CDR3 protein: ASSGERGNTIY

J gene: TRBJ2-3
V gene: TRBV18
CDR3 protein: ASSRLAGGPSDTQY

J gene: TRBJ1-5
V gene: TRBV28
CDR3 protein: ASSPGQGNQPQH

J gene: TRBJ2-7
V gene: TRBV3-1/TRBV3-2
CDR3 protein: ASSLAPVGEQY

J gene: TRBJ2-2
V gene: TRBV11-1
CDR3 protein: ASLRRAAYTGELF

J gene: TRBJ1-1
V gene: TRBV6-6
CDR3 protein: ASSYSIGGGGTEAF

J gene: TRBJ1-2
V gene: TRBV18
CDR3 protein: ASSPREVDYGYT

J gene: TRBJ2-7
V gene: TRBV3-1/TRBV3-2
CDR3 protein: ASSLSSYEQY

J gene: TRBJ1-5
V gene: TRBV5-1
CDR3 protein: ASRPGTGENQPQH

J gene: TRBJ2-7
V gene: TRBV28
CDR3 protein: ASTGTGLFYEQY

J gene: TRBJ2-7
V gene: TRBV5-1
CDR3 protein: ASSGTSVFH

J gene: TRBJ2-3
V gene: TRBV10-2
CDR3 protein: ASRSGSGDTQY

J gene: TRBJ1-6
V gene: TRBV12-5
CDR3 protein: ASGFAATGRNSPLH

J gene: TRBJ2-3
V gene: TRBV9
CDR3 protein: ASSVTSMTTDTQY

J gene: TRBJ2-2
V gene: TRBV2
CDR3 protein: ASKRGQNTGELF

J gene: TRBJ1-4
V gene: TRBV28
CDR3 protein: ASSLGTGEWADEKLF

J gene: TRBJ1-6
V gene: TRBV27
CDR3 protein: ASSPGSSYNSPLH

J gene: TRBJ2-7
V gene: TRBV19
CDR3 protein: ASSRRLAGGGEQY

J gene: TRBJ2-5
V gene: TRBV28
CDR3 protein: ASSPGNQETQY

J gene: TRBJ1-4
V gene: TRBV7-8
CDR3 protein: ASSLAGHWKKLF

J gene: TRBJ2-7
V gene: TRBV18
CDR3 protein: ASSFDRDVTYEQY